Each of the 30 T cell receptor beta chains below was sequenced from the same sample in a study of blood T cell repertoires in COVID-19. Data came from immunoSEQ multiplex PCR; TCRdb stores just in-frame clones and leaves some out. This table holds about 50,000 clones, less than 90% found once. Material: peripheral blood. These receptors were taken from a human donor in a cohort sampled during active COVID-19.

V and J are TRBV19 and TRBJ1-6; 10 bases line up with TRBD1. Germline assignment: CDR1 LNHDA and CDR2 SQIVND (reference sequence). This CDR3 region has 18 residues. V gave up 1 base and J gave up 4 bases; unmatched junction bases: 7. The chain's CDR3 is CASSIAPRDRGYNSPLHF. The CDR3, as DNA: TGTGCCAGTAGTATAGCCCCCCGGGACAGGGGATATAATTCACCCCTCCACTTT. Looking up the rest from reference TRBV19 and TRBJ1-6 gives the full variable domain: DGGITQSPKYLFRKEGQNVTLSCEQNLNHDAMYWYRQDPGQGLRLIYYSQIVNDFQKGDIAEGYSVSREKKESFPLTVTSAQKNPTAFYLCASSIAPRDRGYNSPLHFGNGTRLTVT.

DNA for the CDR3: TGCGCCAGCAGCCAAGGTAATTTCCCGGGAGACAATCAGCCCCAGCATTTT. Protein product: CASSQGNFPGDNQPQHF. This rearrangement joins TRBV4-1 to TRBJ1-5, with D hard to call. CDR1 and CDR2 from the germline V gene are MGHRA and YSYEKL. V was shortened by 1 base and J by 3 bases, with 16 bases between the two germline ends. The CDR3 length is 17 residues.

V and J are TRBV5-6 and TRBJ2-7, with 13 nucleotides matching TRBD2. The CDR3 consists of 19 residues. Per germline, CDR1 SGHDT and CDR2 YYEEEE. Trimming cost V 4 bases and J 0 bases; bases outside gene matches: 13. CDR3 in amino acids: CASSAHLTSGGHVSYEQYF. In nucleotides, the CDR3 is TGTGCCAGCAGCGCCCACTTGACTAGCGGGGGGCACGTCTCCTACGAGCAGTACTTC.

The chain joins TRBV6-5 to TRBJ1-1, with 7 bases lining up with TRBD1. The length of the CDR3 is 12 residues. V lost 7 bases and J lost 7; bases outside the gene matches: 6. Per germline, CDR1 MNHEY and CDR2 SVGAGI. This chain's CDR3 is CASTEQGIEAFF. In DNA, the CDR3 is TGTGCCAGCACCGAACAGGGGATTGAAGCTTTCTTT.

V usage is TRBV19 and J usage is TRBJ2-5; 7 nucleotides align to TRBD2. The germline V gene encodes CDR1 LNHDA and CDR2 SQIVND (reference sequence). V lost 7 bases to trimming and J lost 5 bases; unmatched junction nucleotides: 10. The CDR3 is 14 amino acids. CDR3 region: CASTKGGGRETQYF. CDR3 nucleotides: TGTGCCAGTACCAAAGGCGGGGGACGGGAGACCCAGTACTTC.

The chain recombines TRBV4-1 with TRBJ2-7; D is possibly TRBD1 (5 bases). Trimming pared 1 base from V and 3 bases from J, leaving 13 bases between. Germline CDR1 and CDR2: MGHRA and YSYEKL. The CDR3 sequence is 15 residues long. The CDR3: CASSQVSQGYYEQYF. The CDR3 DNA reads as TGCGCCAGCAGCCAAGTTAGTCAGGGTTACTACGAGCAGTACTTC.

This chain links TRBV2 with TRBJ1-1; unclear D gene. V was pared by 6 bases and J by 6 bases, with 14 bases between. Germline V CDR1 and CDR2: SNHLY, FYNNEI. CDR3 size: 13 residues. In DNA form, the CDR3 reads TGTGCCAGCAGGTTTCTAGGGAGGGCTGAAGCTTTCTTT. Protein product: CASRFLGRAEAFF. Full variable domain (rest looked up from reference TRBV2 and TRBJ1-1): EPEVTQTPSHQVTQMGQEVILRCVPISNHLYFYWYRQILGQKVEFLVSFYNNEISEKSEIFDDQFSVERPDGSNFTLKIRSTKLEDSAMYFCASRFLGRAEAFFGQGTRLTVV.

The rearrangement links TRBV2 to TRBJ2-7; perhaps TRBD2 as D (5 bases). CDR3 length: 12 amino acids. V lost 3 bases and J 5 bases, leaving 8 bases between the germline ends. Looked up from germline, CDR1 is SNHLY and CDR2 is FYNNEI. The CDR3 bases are TGTGCCAGCAGTGACGGGGTCCACGAGCAGTACTTC. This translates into CASSDGVHEQYF.

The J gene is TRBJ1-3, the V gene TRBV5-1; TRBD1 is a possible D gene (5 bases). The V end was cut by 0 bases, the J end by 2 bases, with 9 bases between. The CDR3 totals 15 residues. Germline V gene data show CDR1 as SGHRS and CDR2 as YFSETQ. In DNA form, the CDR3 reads TGCGCCAGCAGCTTGGAGGGGCCCACTGGAAACACCATATATTTT. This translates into CASSLEGPTGNTIYF.

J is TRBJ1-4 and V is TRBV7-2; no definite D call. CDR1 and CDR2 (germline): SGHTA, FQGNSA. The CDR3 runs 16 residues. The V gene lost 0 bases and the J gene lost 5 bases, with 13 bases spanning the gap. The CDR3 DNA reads TGTGCCAGCAGCTTAGCGGGGAGAATTCGAAATGAAAAACTGTTTTTT. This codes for CASSLAGRIRNEKLFF.

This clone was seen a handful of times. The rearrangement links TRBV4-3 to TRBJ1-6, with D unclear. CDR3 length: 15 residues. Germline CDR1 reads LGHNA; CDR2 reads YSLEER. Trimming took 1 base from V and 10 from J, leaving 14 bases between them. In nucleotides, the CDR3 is TGCGCCAGCAGCCAAGTGAGGGTCGGTGGATCACCCCTCCACTTT. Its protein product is CASSQVRVGGSPLHF.

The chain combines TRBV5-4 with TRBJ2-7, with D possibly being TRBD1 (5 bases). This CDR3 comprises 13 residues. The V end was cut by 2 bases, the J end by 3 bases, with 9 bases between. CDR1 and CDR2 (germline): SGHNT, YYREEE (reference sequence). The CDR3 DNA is TGTGCCAGCAGCTTACAGGACGGCTACGAGCAGTACTTC. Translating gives CASSLQDGYEQYF.

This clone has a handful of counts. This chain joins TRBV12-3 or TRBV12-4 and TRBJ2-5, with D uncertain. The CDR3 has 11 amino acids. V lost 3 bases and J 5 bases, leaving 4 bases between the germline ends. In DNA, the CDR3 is TGTGCCAGCAGTTTCCAGGAGACCCAGTACTTC. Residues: CASSFQETQYF.

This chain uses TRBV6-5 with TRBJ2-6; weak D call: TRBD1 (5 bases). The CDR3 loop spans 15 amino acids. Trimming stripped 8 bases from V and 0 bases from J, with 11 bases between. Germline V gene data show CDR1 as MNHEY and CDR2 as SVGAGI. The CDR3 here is CASRQQISGANVLTF. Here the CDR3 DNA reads TGTGCCAGCCGACAGCAAATCTCTGGGGCCAACGTCCTGACTTTC.

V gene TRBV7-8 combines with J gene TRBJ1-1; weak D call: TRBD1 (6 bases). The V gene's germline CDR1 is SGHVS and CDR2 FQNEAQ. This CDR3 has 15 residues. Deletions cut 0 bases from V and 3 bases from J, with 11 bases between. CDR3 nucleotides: TGTGCCAGCAGCTTAGCGGGGGCGGGGGACACTGAAGCTTTCTTT. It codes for CASSLAGAGDTEAFF.

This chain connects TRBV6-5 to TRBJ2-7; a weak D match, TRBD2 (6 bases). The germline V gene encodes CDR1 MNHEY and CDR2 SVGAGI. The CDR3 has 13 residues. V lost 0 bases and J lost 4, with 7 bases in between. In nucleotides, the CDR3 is TGTGCCAGCAGTTACTCCGGACTATACGAGCAGTACTTC. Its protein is CASSYSGLYEQYF.

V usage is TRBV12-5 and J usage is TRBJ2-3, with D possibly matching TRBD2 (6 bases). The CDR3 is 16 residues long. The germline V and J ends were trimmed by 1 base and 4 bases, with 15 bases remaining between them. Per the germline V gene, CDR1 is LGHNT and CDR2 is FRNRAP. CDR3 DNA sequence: TGTGCTAGTGGTTTGGGGTCGCGGGGAGTTTCAGATACGCAGTATTTT. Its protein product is CASGLGSRGVSDTQYF.

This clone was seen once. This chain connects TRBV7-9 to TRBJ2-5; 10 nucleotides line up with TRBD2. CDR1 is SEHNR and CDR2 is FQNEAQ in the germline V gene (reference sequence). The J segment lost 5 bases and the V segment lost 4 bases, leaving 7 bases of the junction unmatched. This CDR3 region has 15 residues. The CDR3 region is CASSSASGGDETQYF. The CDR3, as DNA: TGTGCCAGCAGCTCAGCCAGCGGGGGGGATGAGACCCAGTACTTC.

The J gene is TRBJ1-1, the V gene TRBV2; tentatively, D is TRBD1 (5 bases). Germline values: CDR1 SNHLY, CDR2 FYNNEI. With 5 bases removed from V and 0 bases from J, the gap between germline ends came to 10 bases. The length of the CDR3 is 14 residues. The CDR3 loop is CASSNWDLNTEAFF. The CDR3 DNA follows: TGTGCCAGCAGTAACTGGGACTTGAACACTGAAGCTTTCTTT.

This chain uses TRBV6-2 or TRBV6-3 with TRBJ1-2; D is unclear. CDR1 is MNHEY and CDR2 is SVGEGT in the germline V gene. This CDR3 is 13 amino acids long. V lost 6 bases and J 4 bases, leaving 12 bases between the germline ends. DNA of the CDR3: TGTGCCAGCAGCGACCGACTAGGCTATGGCTACACCTTC. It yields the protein CASSDRLGYGYTF.

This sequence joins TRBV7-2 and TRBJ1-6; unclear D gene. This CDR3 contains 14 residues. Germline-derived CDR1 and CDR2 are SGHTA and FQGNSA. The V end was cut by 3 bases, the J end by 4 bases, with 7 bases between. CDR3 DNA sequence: TGTGCCAGCAGCTTTACAGATTATAATTCACCCCTCCACTTT. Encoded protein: CASSFTDYNSPLHF.

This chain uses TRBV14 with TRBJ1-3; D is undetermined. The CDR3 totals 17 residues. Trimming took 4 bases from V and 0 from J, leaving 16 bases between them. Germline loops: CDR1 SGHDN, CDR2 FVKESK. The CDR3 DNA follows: TGTGCCAGCAGCCCCCTAGGGAGACGGCCCTCTGGAAACACCATATATTTT. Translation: CASSPLGRRPSGNTIYF.

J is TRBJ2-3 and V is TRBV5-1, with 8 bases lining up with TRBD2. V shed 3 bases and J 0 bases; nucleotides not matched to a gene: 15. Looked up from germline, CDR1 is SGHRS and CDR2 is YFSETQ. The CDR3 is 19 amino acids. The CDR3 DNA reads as TGCGCCAGCAGCTCCAAGACGACTAGAGCGGGGGAGAGCACAGATACGCAGTATTTT. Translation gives CASSSKTTRAGESTDTQYF.

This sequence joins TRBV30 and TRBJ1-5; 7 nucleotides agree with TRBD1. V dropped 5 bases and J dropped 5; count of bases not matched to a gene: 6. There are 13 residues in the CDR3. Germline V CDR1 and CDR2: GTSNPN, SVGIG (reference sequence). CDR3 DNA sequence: TGTGCCTGGTCAACAGGGGTGGATCAGCCCCAGCATTTT. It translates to CAWSTGVDQPQHF.

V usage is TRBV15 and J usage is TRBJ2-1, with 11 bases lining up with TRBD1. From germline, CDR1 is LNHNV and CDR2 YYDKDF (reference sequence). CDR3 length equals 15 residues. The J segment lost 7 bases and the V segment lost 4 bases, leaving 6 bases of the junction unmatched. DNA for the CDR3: TGTGCCACCAGCACCTGGGGGACAGGGGGGAATGAGCAGTTCTTC. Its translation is CATSTWGTGGNEQFF.

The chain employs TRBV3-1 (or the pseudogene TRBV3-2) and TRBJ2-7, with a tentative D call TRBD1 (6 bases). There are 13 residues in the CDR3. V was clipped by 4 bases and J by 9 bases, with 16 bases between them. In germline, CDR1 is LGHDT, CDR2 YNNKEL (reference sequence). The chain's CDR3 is CASSRTVSDGQYF. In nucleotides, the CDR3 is TGTGCCAGCAGCCGGACAGTCTCGGACGGGCAGTACTTC.

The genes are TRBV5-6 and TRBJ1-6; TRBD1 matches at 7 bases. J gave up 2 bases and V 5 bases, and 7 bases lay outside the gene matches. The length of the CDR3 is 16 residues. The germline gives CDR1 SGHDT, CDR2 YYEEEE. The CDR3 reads CASRQGSSPYNSPLHF. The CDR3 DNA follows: TGTGCCAGCAGACAGGGGAGCAGTCCCTATAATTCACCCCTCCACTTT.

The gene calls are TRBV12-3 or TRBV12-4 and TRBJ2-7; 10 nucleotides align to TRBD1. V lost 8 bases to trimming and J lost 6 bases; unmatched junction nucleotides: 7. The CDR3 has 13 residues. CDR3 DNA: TGTGCCAGCTCCCTGGGACAGGGGATCGAGCAGTACTTC. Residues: CASSLGQGIEQYF.

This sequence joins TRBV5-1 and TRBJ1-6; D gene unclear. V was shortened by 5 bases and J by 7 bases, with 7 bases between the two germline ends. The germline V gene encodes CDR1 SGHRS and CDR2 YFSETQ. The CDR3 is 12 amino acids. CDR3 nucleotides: TGCGCCAGCAGGGAGCAGAATTCACCCCTCCACTTT. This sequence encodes CASREQNSPLHF.

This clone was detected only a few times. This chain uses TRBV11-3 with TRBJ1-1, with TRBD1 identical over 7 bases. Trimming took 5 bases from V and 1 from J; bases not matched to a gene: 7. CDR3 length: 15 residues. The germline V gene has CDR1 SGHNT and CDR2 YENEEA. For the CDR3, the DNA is TGTGCCAGCAGCCAATCCGGGACAGCGAACACTGAAGCTTTCTTT. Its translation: CASSQSGTANTEAFF.